The 27 T cell receptor beta chains below come from one sample, sequenced in a study of shared clonotypes between healthy human individuals. Clones were sequenced by immunoSEQ multiplex PCR, and TCRdb holds only the in-frame ones, with some missing. The sample has tens of thousands of clones; 62% are singletons. The sample comprised memory CD8+ T cells sorted from blood. The subset here: CD45RO+ cells pooled with CCR7-negative TemRA cells. These receptors were obtained from a man aged 25-45 years in good health.

This rearrangement joins TRBV30 to TRBJ2-7; D unclear. This CDR3 spans 14 amino acids. V was clipped by 2 bases and J by 3 bases, with 14 bases between them. Germline CDR1 reads GTSNPN; CDR2 reads SVGIG (reference sequence). The CDR3 is CAWSPPVSYYEQYF. CDR3 bases: TGTGCCTGGAGTCCACCAGTCAGCTACTACGAGCAGTACTTC.

The chain has TRBV2 and TRBJ2-1, with D perhaps TRBD1 (6 bases). The CDR3 loop spans 16 amino acids. Germline CDR1 is SNHLY and CDR2 is FYNNEI. With 5 bases removed from V and 3 bases from J, the gap between germline ends came to 17 bases. The CDR3 reads CASSFSLRDNYNEQFF. CDR3 nucleotide sequence: TGTGCCAGCAGTTTTTCCCTCCGGGACAACTACAATGAGCAGTTCTTC.

J is TRBJ2-7 and V is TRBV28; 8 nucleotides match TRBD1. CDR3 size: 12 residues. Germline-derived CDR1 and CDR2 are MDHEN and SYDVKM. V lost 8 bases to trimming and J lost 4 bases; unmatched junction nucleotides: 4. CDR3 loop: CASAHRGYEQYF. Written as DNA, the CDR3 is TGTGCCAGCGCTCACAGGGGGTACGAGCAGTACTTC.

This clone appeared a few times. The chain recombines TRBV15 with TRBJ2-7, with 10 bases matching TRBD2. In germline, CDR1 is LNHNV, CDR2 YYDKDF (reference sequence). The CDR3 loop spans 17 amino acids. Germline trimming cut 0 bases from V and 3 bases from J; bases unmatched to any gene: 8. This CDR3 is CATSRDHLAGVDYEQYF. CDR3 bases: TGTGCCACCAGCAGAGATCACCTAGCGGGAGTTGACTACGAGCAGTACTTC.

Of note for this clone: Its ends do not fully match the called genes, so a read error is possible. The V call is TRBV2, the J call TRBJ2-3, with D tentatively TRBD1 (6 bases). The CDR3 runs to 16 residues. Germline V CDR1 and CDR2: SNHLY, FYNNEI. In nucleotides, the CDR3 is TGTGCCAGCAGTGATCACAGGGAGATTAGCACAGATACGCAGTGTTTT. This gives the protein CASSDHREISTDTQCF. Drawing the rest from reference TRBV2 and TRBJ2-3, the complete variable domain is EPEVTQTPSHQVTQMGQEVILRCVPISNHLYFYWYRQILGQKVEFLVSFYNNEISEKSEIFDDQFSVERPDGSNFTLKIRSTKLEDSAMYFCASSDHREISTDTQCFGPGTRLTVL.

The sample holds a few counts of this clone. J is TRBJ2-7 and V is TRBV23-1, with 8 positions matching TRBD1. Being an ORF, TRBV23-1 has a function that is uncertain. Unmatched junction bases numbered 7, after V lost 3 bases and J lost 6 bases. The CDR3 contains 14 residues. The CDR3 here is CASSHSGQGCEQYF. CDR3 bases: TGCGCCAGCAGTCATTCTGGACAGGGCTGCGAGCAGTACTTC.

This clone was detected ten times or more. This sequence joins TRBV7-9 and TRBJ2-1, with TRBD2 identical over 8 bases. V lost 7 bases and J lost 4; bases outside the gene matches: 9. The CDR3 sequence is 15 residues long. Germline CDR1 SEHNR, CDR2 FQNEAQ (reference sequence). CDR3 nucleotide sequence: TGTGCCAGCATCCCGAAGGAGCGGGAGTACAATGAGCAGTTCTTC. Its translation is CASIPKEREYNEQFF.

A few counts support this clone. The genes are TRBV2 and TRBJ1-5; D call uncertain. The CDR3 totals 14 residues. CDR1 SNHLY and CDR2 FYNNEI come from the germline V gene. Trimming removed 3 bases at V and 3 bases at J, with 9 bases between. The CDR3 spells CASSDPGDNQPQHF. CDR3 in DNA: TGTGCCAGCAGTGATCCCGGGGACAATCAGCCCCAGCATTTT.

This clone was seen many times. Other DNA sequences in this sample translate to the same CDR3. The rearrangement joins TRBV9 to TRBJ2-7; TRBD1 matches 8 bases. This CDR3 comprises 14 residues. V shed 2 bases and J 2 bases; nucleotides not matched to a gene: 3. Per germline, CDR1 SGDLS and CDR2 YYNGEE. The CDR3 sequence is CASSVGQGTYEQYF. The CDR3 nucleotides are TGTGCCAGCAGCGTCGGACAGGGTACCTACGAGCAGTACTTC. The full variable domain, its missing parts supplied by reference TRBV9 and TRBJ2-7, is DSGVTQTPKHLITATGQRVTLRCSPRSGDLSVYWYQQSLDQGLQFLIQYYNGEERAKGNILERFSAQQFPDLHSELNLSSLELGDSALYFCASSVGQGTYEQYFGPGTRLTVT.

This clone was seen only a few times. This chain joins TRBV9 and TRBJ2-7; D gene unclear. From germline, CDR1 is SGDLS and CDR2 YYNGEE. The V and J ends lost 0 bases and 4 bases respectively, with 8 bases between them. There are 13 residues in the CDR3. CDR3 region: CASSVGEAYEQYF. The CDR3 DNA sequence: TGTGCCAGCAGCGTAGGGGAAGCGTACGAGCAGTACTTC.

This chain uses TRBV25-1 with TRBJ2-3; D perhaps matches TRBD1 (6 bases). From germline, CDR1 is MGHDK and CDR2 SYGVNS. The V end was cut by 7 bases, the J end by 2 bases, with 19 bases between. The CDR3 extends over 16 amino acids. This CDR3 reads CASTPGQSLNTDTQYF. CDR3 nucleotide sequence: TGTGCCAGCACCCCCGGACAGAGCTTAAACACAGATACGCAGTATTTT.

The V gene is TRBV21-1, the J gene TRBJ2-1; the D call in the table, TRBD2, was not verified against the DNA. TRBV21-1 counts as a pseudogene. The CDR3 consists of 13 residues. CDR3 DNA sequence: TGTGCCAGCAGCAAAGTGCGAGACAATGAGCAGTTCTTC. It codes for CASSKVRDNEQFF.

This clone was detected ten times or more. The gene calls are TRBV11-2 and TRBJ1-2; D is perhaps TRBD1 (6 bases). The CDR3 runs to 16 residues. Germline CDR1 SGHAT, CDR2 FQNNGV. Trimming cost V 0 bases and J 3 bases, with 14 bases left between them. The DNA of the CDR3 is TGTGCCAGCAGCTTAGAAGCTGGGGGCGGCTACTATGGCTACACCTTC. Its protein is CASSLEAGGGYYGYTF.

This clone was detected many times. Other DNA sequences from this sample encode an identical CDR3 as well. The V gene is TRBV15, the J gene TRBJ1-1; 7 bases agree with TRBD1. Unmatched junction bases numbered 8, after V lost 5 bases and J lost 5 bases. The CDR3 loop spans 14 amino acids. Per germline, CDR1 LNHNV and CDR2 YYDKDF (reference sequence). CDR3 amino acids: CATSGKQGRTEAFF. As DNA, the CDR3 is TGTGCCACCAGCGGAAAACAGGGGAGGACTGAAGCTTTCTTT.

The chain recombines TRBV9 with TRBJ2-2; D is ambiguous. There are 15 residues in the CDR3. Germline CDR1 SGDLS, CDR2 YYNGEE. With 0 bases removed from V and 6 bases from J, the gap between germline ends came to 12 bases. The CDR3 nucleotides read TGTGCCAGCAGCGTAGCTGTAGCTATAGCCGGGGAGCTGTTTTTT. The encoded protein is CASSVAVAIAGELFF.

This chain joins TRBV7-9 and TRBJ2-3; no firm D call. This CDR3 region has 10 residues. Trimming cost V 8 bases and J 4 bases, with 4 bases left between them. Germline CDR1 reads SEHNR; CDR2 reads FQNEAQ (reference sequence). The CDR3, as DNA: TGTGCCAGCTCCTCAGATACGCAGTATTTT. Translation: CASSSDTQYF. The full variable domain, rest sourced from reference TRBV7-9 and TRBJ2-3, is DTGVSQNPRHKITKRGQNVTFRCDPISEHNRLYWYRQTLGQGPEFLTYFQNEAQLEKSRLLSDRFSAERPKGSFSTLEIQRTEQGDSAMYLCASSSDTQYFGPGTRLTVL.

This clone has a handful of counts. This chain uses TRBV10-1 with TRBJ2-7; no clear D gene. The CDR3 covers 13 residues. V was pared by 5 bases and J by 0 bases, with 8 bases between. The germline gives CDR1 WNHNN, CDR2 SYGVQD (reference sequence). The CDR3 DNA follows: TGCGCCAGCAGTCCCGGATTCTCCTACGAGCAGTACTTC. Translated: CASSPGFSYEQYF.

In this sample, this clone turned up once. The chain combines TRBV2 with TRBJ2-7, with 8 bases matching TRBD1. The CDR3 extends over 12 amino acids. With 8 bases clipped from V and 5 bases from J, the junction kept 5 bases outside the gene matches. In germline, CDR1 is SNHLY, CDR2 FYNNEI. The CDR3 bases are TGTGCCAGCCTCAGGGGGCTTAACGAGCAGTACTTC. It specifies CASLRGLNEQYF. The whole variable domain, remainder taken from reference TRBV2 and TRBJ2-7, is EPEVTQTPSHQVTQMGQEVILRCVPISNHLYFYWYRQILGQKVEFLVSFYNNEISEKSEIFDDQFSVERPDGSNFTLKIRSTKLEDSAMYFCASLRGLNEQYFGPGTRLTVT.

The V call is TRBV6-6, the J call TRBJ2-7; D is perhaps TRBD1 (6 bases). The CDR3 loop spans 14 amino acids. V was clipped by 0 bases and J by 5 bases, with 11 bases between them. The germline gives CDR1 MNHNY, CDR2 SVGAGI (reference sequence). The CDR3 region has the DNA TGTGCCAGCAGTTACTCGGTTCAGGGGAACGAGCAGTACTTC. This translates into CASSYSVQGNEQYF.

The chain employs TRBV4-1 and TRBJ2-1; D uncertain. The V and J ends lost 6 bases and 0 bases respectively, with 9 bases between them. CDR1 and CDR2 (germline): MGHRA, YSYEKL. CDR3 length: 14 amino acids. This CDR3 reads CASSEVSSYNEQFF. The CDR3 DNA reads as TGCGCCAGCAGTGAAGTGAGCTCCTACAATGAGCAGTTCTTC.

Turning to this clone: A single base separates this from a much larger clone, so it may be a read error. Other DNA sequences within the sample encode an identical CDR3. The gene calls are TRBV6-5 and TRBJ2-7, with D hard to call. Germline CDR1 reads MNHEY; CDR2 reads SVGAGI. This CDR3 contains 11 residues. The germline V and J ends were trimmed by 0 bases and 7 bases, with 4 bases remaining between them. The CDR3 loop reads CASSYSSEQYF. The CDR3 DNA is TGTGCCAGCAGTTACTCGAGTGAGCAGTACTTC.

The chain combines TRBV5-3 with TRBJ2-3, with D perhaps TRBD1 (6 bases). TRBV5-3 is an open reading frame whose function is uncertain. This CDR3 region has 22 residues. V lost 4 bases and J lost 1, with 34 bases in between. The CDR3, as DNA: TGTGCCAGAAGCCCTTACCCCCAACGGACAGAGGTTTTTTCATTGGGCACAGATACGCAGTATTTT. As protein: CARSPYPQRTEVFSLGTDTQYF.

This clone was seen at least ten times. The chain uses TRBV7-9 and TRBJ2-1; 11 bases agree with TRBD1. The V segment lost 3 bases and the J segment 6 bases; nucleotides outside the gene matches: 4. The germline V gene has CDR1 SEHNR and CDR2 FQNEAQ (reference sequence). The CDR3 spans 15 residues. The CDR3 is CASSFTGTGGNEQFF. Written as DNA, the CDR3 is TGTGCCAGCAGCTTCACCGGGACAGGGGGCAATGAGCAGTTCTTC.

V is TRBV5-4 and J is TRBJ2-7; 13 bases fit TRBD2. Germline V lookup: CDR1 SGHNT, CDR2 YYREEE (reference sequence). This CDR3 region has 15 residues. Trimming at V came to 2 bases and at J to 7 bases, leaving 6 bases not matched to a gene. CDR3 nucleotide sequence: TGTGCCAGCAGCTTACTAGCGGGAGGGTTGGAAGAGCAGTACTTC. Translating gives CASSLLAGGLEEQYF.

This rearrangement joins TRBV7-9 to TRBJ2-2, with 12 nucleotides matching TRBD2. CDR3 length: 16 amino acids. With V trimmed by 5 bases and J by 5 bases, 6 bases remained unmatched. Germline V CDR1 and CDR2: SEHNR, FQNEAQ (reference sequence). CDR3 nucleotide sequence: TGTGCCAGCAGCCGACTAGCGGGAGAAGGTACCGGGGAGCTGTTTTTT. It translates to CASSRLAGEGTGELFF.

The rearrangement uses TRBV25-1 and TRBJ2-7, with TRBD1 as a possible D gene (5 bases). Trimming left V 1 base short and J 3 bases short, with 7 bases between. The CDR3 covers 13 residues. In germline, CDR1 is MGHDK, CDR2 SYGVNS. As DNA, the CDR3 is TGTGCCAGCAGTGAATGGACAATCTACGAGCAGTACTTC. Its protein product is CASSEWTIYEQYF.

The V call is TRBV5-1, the J call TRBJ2-6; a possible D gene is TRBD2 (5 bases). With 1 base removed from V and 3 bases from J, the gap between germline ends came to 8 bases. Germline V gene sequence: CDR1 SGHRS, CDR2 YFSETQ. This CDR3 spans 15 amino acids. CDR3 residues: CASSLYGDGANVLTF. In DNA form, the CDR3 reads TGCGCCAGCAGCTTGTACGGGGATGGGGCCAACGTCCTGACTTTC.